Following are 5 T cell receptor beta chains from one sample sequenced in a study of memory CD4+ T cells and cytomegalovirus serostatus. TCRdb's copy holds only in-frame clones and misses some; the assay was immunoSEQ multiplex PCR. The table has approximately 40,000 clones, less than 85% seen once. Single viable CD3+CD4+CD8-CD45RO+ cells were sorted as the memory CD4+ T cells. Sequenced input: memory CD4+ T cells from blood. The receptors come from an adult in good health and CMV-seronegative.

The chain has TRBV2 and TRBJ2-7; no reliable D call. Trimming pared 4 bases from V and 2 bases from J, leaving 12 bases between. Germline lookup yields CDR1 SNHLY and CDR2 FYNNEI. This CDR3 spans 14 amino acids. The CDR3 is CASSGVRPPYEQYF. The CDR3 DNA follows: TGTGCCAGCAGTGGGGTTCGGCCCCCCTACGAGCAGTACTTC.

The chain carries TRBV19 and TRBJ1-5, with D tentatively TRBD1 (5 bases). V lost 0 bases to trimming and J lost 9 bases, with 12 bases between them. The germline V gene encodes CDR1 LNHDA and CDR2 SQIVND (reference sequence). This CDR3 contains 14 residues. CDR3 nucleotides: TGTGCCAGTAGTATAGATCGTGGGGGGACGCCCCAGCATTTT. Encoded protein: CASSIDRGGTPQHF. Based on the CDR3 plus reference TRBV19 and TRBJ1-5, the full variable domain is DGGITQSPKYLFRKEGQNVTLSCEQNLNHDAMYWYRQDPGQGLRLIYYSQIVNDFQKGDIAEGYSVSREKKESFPLTVTSAQKNPTAFYLCASSIDRGGTPQHFGDGTRLSIL.

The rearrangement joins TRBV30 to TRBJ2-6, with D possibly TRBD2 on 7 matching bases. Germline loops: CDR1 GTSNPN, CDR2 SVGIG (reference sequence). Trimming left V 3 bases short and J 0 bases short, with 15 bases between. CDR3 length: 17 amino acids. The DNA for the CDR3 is TGTGCCTGGAGATACCGGGGAGGGGGCTCTGGGGCCAACGTCCTGACTTTC. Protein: CAWRYRGGGSGANVLTF.

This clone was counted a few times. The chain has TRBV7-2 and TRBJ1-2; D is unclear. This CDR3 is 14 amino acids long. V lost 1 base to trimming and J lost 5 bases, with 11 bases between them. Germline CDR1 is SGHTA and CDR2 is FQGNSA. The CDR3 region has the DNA TGTGCCAGCAGCTTAGAAGGTGTTTTATATGGCTACACCTTC. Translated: CASSLEGVLYGYTF.

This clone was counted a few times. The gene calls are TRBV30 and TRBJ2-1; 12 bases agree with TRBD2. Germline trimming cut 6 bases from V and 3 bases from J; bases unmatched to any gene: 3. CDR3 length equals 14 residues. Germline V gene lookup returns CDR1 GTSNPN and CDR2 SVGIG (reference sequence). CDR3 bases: TGTGCCTGTAAACTAGCGGGGGGCTACAATGAGCAGTTCTTC. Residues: CACKLAGGYNEQFF.